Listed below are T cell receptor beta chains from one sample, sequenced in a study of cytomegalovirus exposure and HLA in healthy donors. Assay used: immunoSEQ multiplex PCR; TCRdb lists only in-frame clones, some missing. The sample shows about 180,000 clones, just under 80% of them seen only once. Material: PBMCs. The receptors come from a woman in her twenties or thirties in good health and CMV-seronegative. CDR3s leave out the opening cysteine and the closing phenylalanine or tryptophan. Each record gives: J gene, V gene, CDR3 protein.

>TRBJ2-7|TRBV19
ASSISGRGYEQY
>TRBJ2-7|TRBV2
ASSRLAGPYEQY
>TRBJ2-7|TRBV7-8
ASSLEWGGEQY
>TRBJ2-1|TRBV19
ASSIKGVGEQF
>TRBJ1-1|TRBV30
AWSAPGQRALGF
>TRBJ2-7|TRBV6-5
ASSRGLAGHTEQY
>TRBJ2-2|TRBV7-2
ASSLVQGSRMDHTGELF
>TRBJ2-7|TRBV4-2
ASSQVGGEQY
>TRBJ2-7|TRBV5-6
ASSSISGEGYEQY
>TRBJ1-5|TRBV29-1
SVRGQGGNQPQH
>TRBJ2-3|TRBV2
ASSERLIRAGGTDTQY
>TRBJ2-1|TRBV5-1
ASSPAADISNEQF
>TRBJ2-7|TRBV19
ASRPDYYTYEQY
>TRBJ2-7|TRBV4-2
ASSQELAGSYEQY
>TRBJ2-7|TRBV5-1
ASSLGLGAYEQY
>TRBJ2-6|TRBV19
ASSLRGSGANVLT
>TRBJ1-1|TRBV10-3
AISERGSNTEAF
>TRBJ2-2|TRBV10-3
AIGQRVGTGTSSNTGELF
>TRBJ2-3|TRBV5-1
ASSQGDRGQTDTQY
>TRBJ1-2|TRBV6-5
ASSYSIDGLYGYT
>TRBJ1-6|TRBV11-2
ASSLDRGYSPLH
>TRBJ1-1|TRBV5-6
ASSLAENTEAF
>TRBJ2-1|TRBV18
ASSPIGEQF
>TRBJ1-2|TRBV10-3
AISELEGADGYT
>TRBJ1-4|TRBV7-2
ASSYLSGVENEKLF
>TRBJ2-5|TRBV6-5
ASRSGVVETQY
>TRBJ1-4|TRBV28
ASSWGQLTNEKLF
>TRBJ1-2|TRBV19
ASSIDRFYGYT
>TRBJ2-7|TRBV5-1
ASSRGTGNEQY
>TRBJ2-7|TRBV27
ASSRSWGAYEQY